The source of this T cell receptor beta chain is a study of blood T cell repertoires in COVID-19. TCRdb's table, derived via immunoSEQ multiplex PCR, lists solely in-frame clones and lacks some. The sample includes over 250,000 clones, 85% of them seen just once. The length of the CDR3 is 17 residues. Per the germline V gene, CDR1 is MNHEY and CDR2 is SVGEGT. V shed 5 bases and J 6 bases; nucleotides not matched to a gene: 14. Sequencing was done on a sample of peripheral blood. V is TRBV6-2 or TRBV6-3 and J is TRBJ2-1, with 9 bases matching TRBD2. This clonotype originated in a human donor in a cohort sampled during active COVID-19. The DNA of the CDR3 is TGTGCCAGCAGTAGCCCGAGGGGTAGCGGGAGACTCAATGAGCAGTTCTTC. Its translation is CASSSPRGSGRLNEQFF.